This TCR beta chain stems from a study of somatic mutations in cytotoxic T cells in rheumatoid arthritis. The protocol was immunoSEQ multiplex PCR, while the TCRdb copy is restricted to in-frame clones and leaves out a portion. The sample contains 9,000 to 13,000 clones, 65% to 80% of which appear only once. The germline V gene has CDR1 SGHRS and CDR2 YFSETQ. The CDR3 extends over 15 amino acids. Trimming shortened V by 4 bases and J by 2 bases, and 13 bases separated the two germline ends. The chain is built from TRBV5-1 and TRBJ2-1; tentatively, D is TRBD1 or TRBD2 (5 bases each). This clonotype was obtained from an adult with rheumatoid arthritis. The sample taken for sequencing was CD8+ T cells sorted from blood. The CDR3 is CASSLSGHTYNEQFF. CDR3 coding DNA: TGCGCCAGCAGCCTGAGCGGACATACCTACAATGAGCAGTTCTTC.